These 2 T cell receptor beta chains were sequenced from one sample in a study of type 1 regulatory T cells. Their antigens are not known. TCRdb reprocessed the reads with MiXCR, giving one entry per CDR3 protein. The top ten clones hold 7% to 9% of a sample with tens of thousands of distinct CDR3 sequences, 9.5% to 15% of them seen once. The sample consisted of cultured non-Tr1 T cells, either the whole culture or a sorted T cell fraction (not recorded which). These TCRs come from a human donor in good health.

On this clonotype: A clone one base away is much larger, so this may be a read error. CDR3 amino acids: CASPRQGDAEAFF. In DNA, the CDR3 is TGTGCCAGCCCACGCCAGGGTGACGCTGAAGCTTTCTTT. This rearrangement joins TRBV18 to TRBJ1-1; D perhaps matches TRBD1 (5 bases). The V end was cut by 8 bases, the J end by 6 bases, with 16 bases between. Germline assignment: CDR1 KGHSH and CDR2 LQKENI. The CDR3 totals 13 residues. Based on the CDR3 plus reference TRBV18 and TRBJ1-1, the full variable domain is NAGVMQNPRHLVRRRGQEARLRCSPMKGHSHVYWYRQLPEEGLKFMVYLQKENIIDESGMPKERFSAEFPKEGPSILRIQQVVRGDSAAYFCASPRQGDAEAFFGQGTRLTVV.

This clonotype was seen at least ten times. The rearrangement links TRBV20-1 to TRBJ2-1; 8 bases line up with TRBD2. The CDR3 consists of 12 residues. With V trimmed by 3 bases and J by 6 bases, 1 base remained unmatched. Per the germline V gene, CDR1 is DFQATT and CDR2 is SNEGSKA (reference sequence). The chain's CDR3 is CSASGRANEQFF. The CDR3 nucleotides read TGCAGTGCTAGCGGGAGGGCCAATGAGCAGTTCTTC.